This is a list of T cell receptor beta chains from one sample in a study of radiotherapy plus CTLA-4 blockade in lung cancer. The assay was immunoSEQ multiplex PCR, and TCRdb's table has in-frame clones only and misses some. The data hold roughly 80,000 clones, with roughly 74% observed a single time. Source: peripheral blood, taken from a patient treated with radiotherapy plus ipilimumab. The receptors were gathered from a human donor with non-small cell lung cancer whose response to radiotherapy plus ipilimumab could not be evaluated. Both conserved end residues are part of each CDR3. Each record gives: V gene, J gene, CDR3 protein.

v_call: TRBV27
j_call: TRBJ1-2
cdr3_aa: CASRGGVWMGYTF

v_call: TRBV7-2
j_call: TRBJ1-1
cdr3_aa: CASSPRQGTSEAFF

v_call: TRBV11-2
j_call: TRBJ2-1
cdr3_aa: CASSPLNREEQFF

v_call: TRBV4-1
j_call: TRBJ2-4
cdr3_aa: CASSQDTDRVENIQYF

v_call: TRBV6-5
j_call: TRBJ2-7
cdr3_aa: CASSASGNSEQYF

v_call: TRBV19
j_call: TRBJ2-1
cdr3_aa: CASSRLAGGYSYNEQFF

v_call: TRBV9
j_call: TRBJ2-2
cdr3_aa: CASSVAERRNTGELFF

v_call: TRBV5-4
j_call: TRBJ1-2
cdr3_aa: CASSLFWHLQRGYTF

v_call: TRBV10-3
j_call: TRBJ2-4
cdr3_aa: CAIGAGVAKNIQYF

v_call: TRBV5-1
j_call: TRBJ2-7
cdr3_aa: CASSFAGGMYEQYF

v_call: TRBV5-4
j_call: TRBJ2-2
cdr3_aa: CASSSSRGGFGGELFF

v_call: TRBV28
j_call: TRBJ1-2
cdr3_aa: CASSSLFRVSGGYGYTF

v_call: TRBV7-2
j_call: TRBJ1-2
cdr3_aa: CASSLANAGGSGYTF

v_call: TRBV2
j_call: TRBJ1-2
cdr3_aa: CASSDSGLGARRGYTF

v_call: TRBV7-3
j_call: TRBJ2-1
cdr3_aa: CASSLKAGLAGGTYNEQFF

v_call: TRBV28
j_call: TRBJ1-5
cdr3_aa: CASSPGRARQPQHF

v_call: TRBV5-1
j_call: TRBJ2-2
cdr3_aa: CASSPQDTGELFF

v_call: TRBV2
j_call: TRBJ2-7
cdr3_aa: CASSRDRGNYEQYF

v_call: TRBV5-4
j_call: TRBJ1-2
cdr3_aa: CASSLSSHESNTF

v_call: TRBV5-1
j_call: TRBJ2-5
cdr3_aa: CASSLGDQETQYF

v_call: TRBV11-3
j_call: .
cdr3_aa: CASSLVPTDIYEQYF

v_call: TRBV6-5
j_call: TRBJ1-1
cdr3_aa: CASSYIQGLNTEAFF

v_call: TRBV7-6
j_call: TRBJ1-4
cdr3_aa: CASSLVLAPTNEKLFF

v_call: TRBV19
j_call: TRBJ1-1
cdr3_aa: CASSIGGGVEAFF

v_call: TRBV21-1
j_call: TRBJ2-7
cdr3_aa: CASSKALILTVTYEQYF

v_call: TRBV12-5
j_call: TRBJ2-5
cdr3_aa: CASGSGTGQETQYF

v_call: TRBV5-1
j_call: TRBJ1-2
cdr3_aa: CASSLEEGANYGYTF

v_call: TRBV19
j_call: .
cdr3_aa: CASSISLAGAYEQYF

v_call: TRBV5-1
j_call: TRBJ2-7
cdr3_aa: CASSLGLAGLEQYF

v_call: TRBV7-2
j_call: TRBJ2-5
cdr3_aa: CASSLGRVVETQYF

v_call: TRBV27
j_call: TRBJ1-2
cdr3_aa: CASSLSQTRYGYTF

v_call: TRBV27
j_call: TRBJ2-7
cdr3_aa: CATQKGGLLSYEQYF

v_call: TRBV10-3
j_call: TRBJ2-7
cdr3_aa: CAINFGTGTYEQYF

v_call: TRBV30
j_call: TRBJ2-7
cdr3_aa: CAWSVGTGVPEQYF

v_call: TRBV9
j_call: TRBJ1-1
cdr3_aa: CASSVQGADTEAFF

v_call: TRBV4-3
j_call: TRBJ1-2
cdr3_aa: CASSQVHLGTEGGYTF

v_call: TRBV19
j_call: TRBJ2-1
cdr3_aa: CASSIVGAGGYNEQFF

v_call: TRBV2
j_call: TRBJ2-1
cdr3_aa: CASSRLAGRYNEQFF

v_call: TRBV5-1
j_call: TRBJ1-1
cdr3_aa: CASSLSYQGNTEAFF

v_call: TRBV2
j_call: TRBJ1-4
cdr3_aa: CASSEGQGGEKLFF

v_call: TRBV15
j_call: TRBJ2-5
cdr3_aa: CATSREALETQYF

v_call: TRBV6-5
j_call: TRBJ2-7
cdr3_aa: CASSTRTGGSYEQYF

v_call: TRBV29-1
j_call: TRBJ2-3
cdr3_aa: CSVTTGGGDTQYF

v_call: TRBV7-2
j_call: TRBJ1-1
cdr3_aa: CASSSRGRGGTEAFF

v_call: TRBV28
j_call: TRBJ1-6
cdr3_aa: CASSLFWQGPYNSPLHF

v_call: TRBV5-1
j_call: TRBJ2-2
cdr3_aa: CASSAVRGRDIGTGELFF

v_call: TRBV9
j_call: TRBJ1-4
cdr3_aa: CASSDSGTGDEKLFF

v_call: TRBV6-6
j_call: TRBJ2-1
cdr3_aa: CASSISGGWYNEQFF

v_call: TRBV27
j_call: TRBJ2-2
cdr3_aa: CASSFDWTSANTGELFF

v_call: TRBV29-1
j_call: TRBJ2-7
cdr3_aa: CSAGTGVYEQYF

v_call: TRBV5-6
j_call: TRBJ2-1
cdr3_aa: CASSLWLAGKSYNEQFF

v_call: TRBV4-1
j_call: TRBJ2-7
cdr3_aa: CASSHHTGDRYEQYF

v_call: TRBV27
j_call: TRBJ2-5
cdr3_aa: CASSTSIGAYQETQYF